The 11 T cell receptor beta chains below were found in one sample sequenced in a study of memory CD4+ T cells and cytomegalovirus serostatus. The sort gate was single viable CD3+CD4+CD8-CD45RO+ cells for memory CD4+ T cells. Here immunoSEQ multiplex PCR was the method, and the copy in TCRdb shows in-frame clones only, minus some. Seen here are roughly 50,000 clones, more than 60% observed once, and the top ten hold approximately 0.82%. Sequenced material: memory CD4+ T cells from blood. Source of these receptors: an adult in good health and CMV-seronegative.

The chain carries TRBV5-5 and TRBJ1-2, with 10 bases that match TRBD1. CDR3 length: 14 residues. V dropped 1 base and J dropped 8; count of bases not matched to a gene: 5. Germline CDR1 is SGHKS and CDR2 is YYEKEE (reference sequence). The CDR3 DNA follows: TGTGCCAGCAGCTTGCCCGGGACAGGGGCGGGCTACACCTTC. It yields the protein CASSLPGTGAGYTF.

This rearrangement joins TRBV5-5 to TRBJ2-7; D gene unclear. This CDR3 is 12 amino acids long. V lost 0 bases and J 5 bases, leaving 6 bases between the germline ends. Germline V gene data show CDR1 as SGHKS and CDR2 as YYEKEE (reference sequence). The CDR3 loop is CASSLEGNEQYF. The CDR3, as DNA: TGTGCCAGCAGCTTGGAAGGTAACGAGCAGTACTTC.

This clone has a count of ten or more. The chain couples TRBV7-2 to TRBJ1-4; no definite D call. The V gene lost 1 base and the J gene lost 4 bases, with 10 bases spanning the gap. The CDR3 is made up of 15 amino acids. CDR1 and CDR2 from the germline V gene are SGHTA and FQGNSA. Here the CDR3 DNA reads TGTGCCAGCAGCTTAGGAGACACACTTAATGAAAAACTGTTTTTT. Protein sequence: CASSLGDTLNEKLFF.

V gene TRBV5-4 combines with J gene TRBJ2-4; 9 bases are a match to TRBD2. Losses at the gene ends were 6 bases for V and 6 bases for J; bases not matched to a gene: 13. The V gene's germline CDR1 is SGHNT and CDR2 YYREEE (reference sequence). The CDR3 has 16 amino acids. The CDR3 sequence is CASNAAGGGDGNIQYF. The CDR3 DNA reads as TGTGCCAGCAACGCCGCGGGAGGGGGGGATGGAAACATTCAGTACTTC.

This sequence joins TRBV5-1 and TRBJ2-2; D is undetermined. CDR3 length: 14 amino acids. Trimming took 4 bases from V and 0 from J, leaving 7 bases between them. Germline V gene sequence: CDR1 SGHRS, CDR2 YFSETQ. CDR3 DNA sequence: TGCGCCAGCAGCCCCACGACGAACACCGGGGAGCTGTTTTTT. Translation: CASSPTTNTGELFF.

The chain uses TRBV10-3 and TRBJ1-2; D is unresolved. CDR3 length equals 14 residues. Germline lookup yields CDR1 ENHRY and CDR2 SYGVKD. Trimming removed 2 bases at V and 4 bases at J, with 11 bases between. The CDR3 DNA is TGTGCCATCAGTGAGAGAGGCAGCGCCTATGGCTACACCTTC. Translated, it gives CAISERGSAYGYTF.

The J gene is TRBJ1-5, the V gene TRBV30, with D perhaps matching TRBD1 (5 bases). Germline V gene data show CDR1 as GTSNPN and CDR2 as SVGIG (reference sequence). The CDR3 sequence is 14 residues long. The V gene lost 2 bases and the J gene lost 5 bases, with 13 bases spanning the gap. CDR3 amino acids: CAWSPGYGYQPQHF. CDR3 DNA sequence: TGTGCCTGGAGTCCAGGGTATGGGTATCAGCCCCAGCATTTT. Full variable domain (rest looked up from reference TRBV30 and TRBJ1-5): SQTIHQWPATLVQPVGSPLSLECTVEGTSNPNLYWYRQAAGRGLQLLFYSVGIGQISSEVPQNLSASRPQDRQFILSSKKLLLSDSGFYLCAWSPGYGYQPQHFGDGTRLSIL.

The chain joins TRBV19 to TRBJ1-5; a possible D gene is TRBD1 (5 bases). The CDR3 is 13 amino acids. Germline CDR1 LNHDA, CDR2 SQIVND (reference sequence). Trimming shortened V by 6 bases and J by 7 bases, and 13 bases separated the two germline ends. The CDR3 sequence: CASRSGLGQPQHF. The CDR3 nucleotides are TGTGCCAGTAGGTCAGGGTTGGGCCAGCCCCAGCATTTT.

This clone has just one count. The J gene is TRBJ1-1, the V gene TRBV6-5; maybe TRBD1 (6 bases). In germline, CDR1 is MNHEY, CDR2 SVGAGI. With 7 bases removed from V and 4 bases from J, the gap between germline ends came to 16 bases. This CDR3 region has 14 residues. The CDR3 DNA is TGTGCCAGCAAGTTTCAGGGGCCGGGCACTGAAGCTTTCTTT. Encoded protein: CASKFQGPGTEAFF.

In its sample, this clone was seen a few times. The J gene is TRBJ2-2, the V gene TRBV18, with 11 nucleotides matching TRBD2. The CDR3 is made up of 18 amino acids. V was pared by 2 bases and J by 5 bases, with 10 bases of the junction left unmatched. Germline values: CDR1 KGHSH, CDR2 LQKENI. The CDR3 DNA reads as TGTGCCAGCTCACCAACGACTAGCGGGACCCATTCGACCGGGGAGCTGTTTTTT. Amino acid sequence: CASSPTTSGTHSTGELFF.

This chain uses TRBV29-1 with TRBJ1-3; D is unresolved. The CDR3 runs 13 residues. V lost 7 bases and J lost 3, with 13 bases in between. Germline CDR1 SQVTM, CDR2 ANQGSEA. The CDR3 spells CSATLLIGNTIYF. For the CDR3, the DNA is TGCAGCGCTACGTTATTGATTGGAAACACCATATATTTT.